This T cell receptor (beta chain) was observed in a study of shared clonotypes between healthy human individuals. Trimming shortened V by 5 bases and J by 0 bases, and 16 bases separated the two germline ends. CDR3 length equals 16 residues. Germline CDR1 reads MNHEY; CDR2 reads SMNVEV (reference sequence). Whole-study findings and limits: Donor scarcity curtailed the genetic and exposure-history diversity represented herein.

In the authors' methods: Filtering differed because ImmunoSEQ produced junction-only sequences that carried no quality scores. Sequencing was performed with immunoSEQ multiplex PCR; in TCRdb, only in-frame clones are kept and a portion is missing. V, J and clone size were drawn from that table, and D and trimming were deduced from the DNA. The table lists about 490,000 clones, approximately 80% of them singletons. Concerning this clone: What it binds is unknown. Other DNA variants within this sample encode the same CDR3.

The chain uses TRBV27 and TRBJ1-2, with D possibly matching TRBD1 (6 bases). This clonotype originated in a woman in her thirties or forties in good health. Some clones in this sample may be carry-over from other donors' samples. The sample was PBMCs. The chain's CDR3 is CASSTHRVSANYGYTF. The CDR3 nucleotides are TGTGCCAGCAGTACTCACAGGGTCTCGGCTAACTATGGCTACACCTTC.